Included here is one T cell receptor beta chain sequence, with context. TCRdb's copy holds only in-frame clones and misses some; the assay was immunoSEQ multiplex PCR. The repertoire includes roughly 50,000 clones, 70% to 90% of them detected once, and 10% to 15% sits in the top ten. This sample is part of a study of blood T cell repertoires in COVID-19. Germline loops: CDR1 SQVTM, CDR2 ANQGSEA. Trimming shortened V by 4 bases and J by 2 bases, and 14 bases separated the two germline ends. This CDR3 is built from 14 residues. This chain joins TRBV29-1 and TRBJ1-2; D ambiguous. The source of this sequence is a man older than 75 with acute or convalescent COVID-19. Sample: peripheral blood. CDR3 in amino acids: CSVAPFTPNYGYTF. The CDR3, as DNA: TGCAGCGTTGCCCCCTTCACACCGAACTATGGCTACACCTTC.